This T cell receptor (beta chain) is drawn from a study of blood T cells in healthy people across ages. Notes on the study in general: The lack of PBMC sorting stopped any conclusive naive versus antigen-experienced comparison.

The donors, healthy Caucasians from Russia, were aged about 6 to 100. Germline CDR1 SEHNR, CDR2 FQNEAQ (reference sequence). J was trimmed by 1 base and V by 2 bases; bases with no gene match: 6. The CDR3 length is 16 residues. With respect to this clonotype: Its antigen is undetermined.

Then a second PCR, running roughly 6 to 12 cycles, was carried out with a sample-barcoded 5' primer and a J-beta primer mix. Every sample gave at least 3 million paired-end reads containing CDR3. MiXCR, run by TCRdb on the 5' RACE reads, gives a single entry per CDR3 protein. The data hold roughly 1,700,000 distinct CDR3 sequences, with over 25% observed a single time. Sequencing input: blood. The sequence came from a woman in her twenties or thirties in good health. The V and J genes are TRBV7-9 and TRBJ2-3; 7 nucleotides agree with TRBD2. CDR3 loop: CASSLKPTSGTDTQYF. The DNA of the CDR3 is TGTGCCAGCAGCTTAAAACCCACTAGCGGCACAGATACGCAGTATTTT. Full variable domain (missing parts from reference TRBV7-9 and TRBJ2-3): DTGVSQNPRHKITKRGQNVTFRCDPISEHNRLYWYRQTLGQGPEFLTYFQNEAQLEKSRLLSDRFSAERPKGSFSTLEIQRTEQGDSAMYLCASSLKPTSGTDTQYFGPGTRLTVL.